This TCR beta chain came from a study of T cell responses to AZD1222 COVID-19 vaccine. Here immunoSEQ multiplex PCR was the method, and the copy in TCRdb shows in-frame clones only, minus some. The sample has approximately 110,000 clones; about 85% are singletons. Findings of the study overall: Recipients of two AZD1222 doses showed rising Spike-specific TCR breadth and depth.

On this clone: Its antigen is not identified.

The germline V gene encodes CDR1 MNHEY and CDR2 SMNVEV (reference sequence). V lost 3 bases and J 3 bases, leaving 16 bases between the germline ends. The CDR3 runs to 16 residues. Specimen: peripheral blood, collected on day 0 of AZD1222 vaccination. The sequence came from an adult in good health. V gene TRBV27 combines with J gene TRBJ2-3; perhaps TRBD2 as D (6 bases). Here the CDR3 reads CASSFTPGLATDTQYF. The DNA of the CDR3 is TGTGCCAGCAGTTTCACTCCGGGACTGGCTACAGATACGCAGTATTTT.